This T cell receptor (beta chain) was sequenced in a study of blood T cell repertoires in COVID-19. V dropped 0 bases and J dropped 5 bases, with 11 bases sitting between them. CDR1 and CDR2 from the germline V gene are SGHRS and YFSETQ. The CDR3 is 14 amino acids. Repertoires were generated with immunoSEQ multiplex PCR, while TCRdb's copy carries only in-frame clones and drops some. Of 100,000 to 150,000 clones listed, about 83% are singletons. This chain connects TRBV5-1 to TRBJ2-5; D might be TRBD2 (6 bases). The material sequenced was peripheral blood. This TCR was recovered from a human donor in a cohort sampled during active COVID-19. This chain's CDR3 is CASSLARDWETQYF. In nucleotides, the CDR3 is TGCGCCAGCAGCTTGGCGCGGGACTGGGAGACCCAGTACTTC.